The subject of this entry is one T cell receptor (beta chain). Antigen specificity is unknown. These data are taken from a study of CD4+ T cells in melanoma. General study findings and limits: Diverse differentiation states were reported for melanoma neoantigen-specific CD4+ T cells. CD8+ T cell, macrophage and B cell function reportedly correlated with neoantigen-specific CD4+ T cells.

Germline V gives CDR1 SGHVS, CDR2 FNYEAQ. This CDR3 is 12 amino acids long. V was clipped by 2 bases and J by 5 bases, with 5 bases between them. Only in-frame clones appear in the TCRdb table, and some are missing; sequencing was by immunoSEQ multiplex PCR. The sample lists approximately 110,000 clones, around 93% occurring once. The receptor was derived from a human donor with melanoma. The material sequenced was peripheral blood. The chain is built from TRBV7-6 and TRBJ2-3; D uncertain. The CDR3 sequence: CASSLLRDTQYF. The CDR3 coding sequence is TGTGCCAGCAGCTTATTGAGAGATACGCAGTATTTT.